This passage covers 30 T cell receptor beta chains from one sample sequenced in a study of shared clonotypes between healthy human individuals. The table came from immunoSEQ multiplex PCR; TCRdb's copy has only in-frame clones and leaves some out. The repertoire holds roughly 640,000 clones, with about 96% as singletons. Source material: naive CD4+ T cells sorted from blood. Subset of the sample: CD45RA+ positively selected. These receptors all stem from a woman in her thirties in good health.

The chain recombines TRBV25-1 with TRBJ2-7; D remains ambiguous. Looked up from germline, CDR1 is MGHDK and CDR2 is SYGVNS. V dropped 5 bases and J dropped 2 bases, with 16 bases sitting between them. CDR3 length equals 15 residues. The CDR3 protein is CASSLFGSATYEQYF. CDR3 sequence (DNA): TGTGCCAGCAGTCTTTTCGGCAGTGCTACCTACGAGCAGTACTTC.

The chain links TRBV6-5 to TRBJ1-6; a possible D gene is TRBD1 (5 bases). CDR1 and CDR2 (germline): MNHEY, SVGAGI. Trimming left V 11 bases short and J 7 bases short, with 15 bases between. The CDR3 runs to 13 residues. The CDR3 DNA sequence: TGTGCCGTCTTCAGGGTATCGAATTCACCCCTCCACTTT. This gives the protein CAVFRVSNSPLHF.

The chain recombines TRBV27 with TRBJ2-7; no clear D. The CDR3 consists of 16 residues. The germline gives CDR1 MNHEY, CDR2 SMNVEV (reference sequence). V was shortened by 2 bases and J by 0 bases, with 14 bases between the two germline ends. In DNA, the CDR3 is TGTGCCAGCAGTTTAAAGGTCCCCAGAGCCTCCTACGAGCAGTACTTC. Translation: CASSLKVPRASYEQYF.

V gene TRBV4-2 combines with J gene TRBJ2-7, with unresolved D. The CDR3 is 12 amino acids. Looked up from germline, CDR1 is LGHNA and CDR2 is YNFKEQ. Trimming cost V 5 bases and J 5 bases, with 10 bases left between them. CDR3 loop: CASSLNPHEQYF. The CDR3 DNA follows: TGTGCCAGCAGCTTGAATCCACACGAGCAGTACTTC.

The chain joins TRBV12-5 to TRBJ2-1, with D unclear. The V and J ends lost 2 bases and 6 bases respectively, with 11 bases between them. Looked up from germline, CDR1 is LGHNT and CDR2 is FRNRAP. The CDR3 is made up of 14 amino acids. The CDR3 DNA reads TGTGCTAGTGGTTTGTCCGGAGCAGGCAATGAGCAGTTCTTC. Its translation is CASGLSGAGNEQFF.

This chain links TRBV14 with TRBJ2-3, with TRBD1 matching over 7 bases. The trim removed 0 bases at V and 1 base at J, leaving 4 bases unmatched. This CDR3 is 16 amino acids long. The germline CDR1 and CDR2 sequences are SGHDN and FVKESK. The CDR3 bases are TGTGCCAGCAGCCAAGATCTTGGACAGGGCACAGATACGCAGTATTTT. This encodes CASSQDLGQGTDTQYF.

V is TRBV4-1 and J is TRBJ2-7, with TRBD1 matching 7 bases. Germline-derived CDR1 and CDR2 are MGHRA and YSYEKL. CDR3 length equals 16 residues. Trimming removed 2 bases from V and 2 bases from J; junction bases left unmatched: 9. As DNA, the CDR3 is TGCGCCAGCAGCCAAACCGGGACAGCCGTAGCCTACGAGCAGTACTTC. This gives the protein CASSQTGTAVAYEQYF.

V and J are TRBV29-1 and TRBJ1-2; 9 nucleotides align to TRBD1. The CDR3 spans 16 residues. V trimming: 5 bases; J trimming: 5 bases; junction bases outside the gene matches: 15. Germline V gene lookup returns CDR1 SQVTM and CDR2 ANQGSEA. The CDR3 coding sequence is TGCAGCGTTTACCACGGGGGGGGACAGGGCTTTTATGGCTACACCTTC. It translates to CSVYHGGGQGFYGYTF.

V is TRBV11-2 and J is TRBJ1-2, with TRBD1 matching over 8 bases. Germline CDR1 SGHAT, CDR2 FQNNGV. The CDR3 is made up of 17 amino acids. V gave up 2 bases and J gave up 5 bases; unmatched junction bases: 13. As DNA, the CDR3 is TGTGCCAGCAGCTTAAGTCCCACAGGGGGTAGGAGGTATGGCTACACCTTC. It is translated as CASSLSPTGGRRYGYTF.

This rearrangement joins TRBV7-8 to TRBJ2-7, with unresolved D. Trimming pared 5 bases from V and 3 bases from J, leaving 11 bases between. The CDR3 runs to 13 residues. Looked up from germline, CDR1 is SGHVS and CDR2 is FQNEAQ. DNA of the CDR3: TGTGCCAGCAGCGAAAGTTGGTTCTACGAGCAGTACTTC. Translation gives CASSESWFYEQYF.

V gene TRBV7-9 combines with J gene TRBJ1-2, with 7 bases aligning to TRBD1. Trimming at V came to 1 base and at J to 4 bases, leaving 9 bases not matched to a gene. The CDR3 covers 16 residues. CDR1 and CDR2 from the germline V gene are SEHNR and FQNEAQ (reference sequence). The CDR3 here is CASSLVGDRDRYGYTF. CDR3 DNA: TGTGCCAGCAGCTTAGTCGGCGACAGGGATCGCTATGGCTACACCTTC.

CDR3 loop: CASGIFAGTGVPYEQYF. Here the CDR3 DNA reads TGTGCCAGCGGAATCTTTGCCGGGACAGGGGTCCCCTACGAGCAGTACTTC. The chain links TRBV28 to TRBJ2-7, with 10 bases identical to TRBD1. Germline loops: CDR1 MDHEN, CDR2 SYDVKM. CDR3 size: 17 residues. With V trimmed by 8 bases and J by 2 bases, 15 bases remained unmatched.

The chain recombines TRBV6-5 with TRBJ2-7; TRBD2 matches at 10 bases. CDR1 MNHEY and CDR2 SVGAGI come from the germline V gene. V lost 2 bases, J lost 1 base, and 5 bases stayed unmatched. The CDR3 length is 16 residues. CDR3 nucleotide sequence: TGTGCCAGCAGTTACACCGGGACTAGCGTATCCTACGAGCAGTACTTC. Its protein is CASSYTGTSVSYEQYF.

The V gene is TRBV28, the J gene TRBJ2-5; no clear D gene. The J call is uncertain, as TRBJ2-7 better fits the DNA end. CDR1 is MDHEN, CDR2 SYDVKM, per germline. CDR3 length: 15 residues. CDR3 nucleotides: TGTGCCAGCAGTTTTGCGGTCGGTTCTGGCTACGAGCAGTACTTC. Translation: CASSFAVGSGYEQYF.

The chain recombines TRBV19 with TRBJ2-5, with D maybe TRBD1 (6 bases). CDR1 and CDR2 (germline): LNHDA, SQIVND (reference sequence). This CDR3 has 14 amino acids. V was shortened by 5 bases and J by 2 bases, with 12 bases between the two germline ends. The CDR3: CASSDGTGQETQYF. The CDR3 region has the DNA TGTGCCAGTAGTGACGGCACAGGGCAAGAGACCCAGTACTTC. The full variable domain, completed using reference TRBV19 and TRBJ2-5, is DGGITQSPKYLFRKEGQNVTLSCEQNLNHDAMYWYRQDPGQGLRLIYYSQIVNDFQKGDIAEGYSVSREKKESFPLTVTSAQKNPTAFYLCASSDGTGQETQYFGPGTRLLVL.

The chain combines TRBV19 with TRBJ2-2; 7 bases are a match to TRBD1. Losses at the gene ends were 8 bases for V and 4 bases for J; bases not matched to a gene: 10. Per germline, CDR1 LNHDA and CDR2 SQIVND (reference sequence). This CDR3 is built from 15 residues. The CDR3 loop is CASHLGTAVTGELFF. DNA of the CDR3: TGTGCCAGTCACCTAGGGACAGCCGTCACCGGGGAGCTGTTTTTT. Full variable domain (remainder filled in from reference TRBV19 and TRBJ2-2): DGGITQSPKYLFRKEGQNVTLSCEQNLNHDAMYWYRQDPGQGLRLIYYSQIVNDFQKGDIAEGYSVSREKKESFPLTVTSAQKNPTAFYLCASHLGTAVTGELFFGEGSRLTVL.

This clone was seen only once. The chain couples TRBV19 to TRBJ1-2; D not resolved. The length of the CDR3 is 12 residues. Germline V gives CDR1 LNHDA, CDR2 SQIVND (reference sequence). V was clipped by 9 bases and J by 3 bases, with 11 bases between them. The DNA of the CDR3 is TGTGCCAGCAATACAAGAGACTATGGCTACACCTTC. Protein sequence: CASNTRDYGYTF.

The chain is built from TRBV19 and TRBJ1-2; D may be TRBD1 (6 bases). The CDR3 contains 15 residues. The germline V and J ends were trimmed by 7 bases and 3 bases, with 18 bases remaining between them. The germline gives CDR1 LNHDA, CDR2 SQIVND (reference sequence). The CDR3 DNA sequence: TGTGCCAGTACCATATTTGGGACATCCCACTATGGCTACACCTTC. The encoded protein is CASTIFGTSHYGYTF.

This rearrangement joins TRBV4-1 to TRBJ2-5; TRBD2 might be the D (5 bases). CDR1 is MGHRA and CDR2 is YSYEKL in the germline V gene. This CDR3 is 15 amino acids long. Trimming pared 6 bases from V and 5 bases from J, leaving 19 bases between. The CDR3: CASSQSHGSGETQYF. The DNA of the CDR3 is TGCGCCAGCAGTCAGAGCCATGGGTCGGGGGAGACCCAGTACTTC.

This rearrangement joins TRBV5-1 to TRBJ1-4; 10 nucleotides line up with TRBD1. The J segment lost 2 bases and the V segment lost 4 bases, leaving 8 bases of the junction unmatched. Germline CDR1 SGHRS, CDR2 YFSETQ. CDR3 length: 17 amino acids. CDR3 sequence reads: CASSPRGQGVTNEKLFF. DNA of the CDR3: TGCGCCAGCAGCCCACGAGGACAGGGGGTCACTAATGAAAAACTGTTTTTT. The full variable domain, completed using reference TRBV5-1 and TRBJ1-4, is KAGVTQTPRYLIKTRGQQVTLSCSPISGHRSVSWYQQTPGQGLQFLFEYFSETQRNKGNFPGRFSGRQFSNSRSEMNVSTLELGDSALYLCASSPRGQGVTNEKLFFGSGTQLSVL.

The chain combines TRBV6-1 with TRBJ2-1; D unclear. Germline CDR1 MNHNS, CDR2 SASEGT. This CDR3 region has 13 residues. Deletions cut 0 bases from V and 7 bases from J, with 7 bases between. The CDR3 coding sequence is TGTGCCAGCAGTGAAGCGGGATCGAATGAGCAGTTCTTC. Translation: CASSEAGSNEQFF.

This sequence joins TRBV7-2 and TRBJ2-2; D is unresolved. From germline, CDR1 is SGHTA and CDR2 FQGNSA. This CDR3 region has 12 residues. With 0 bases removed from V and 10 bases from J, the gap between germline ends came to 6 bases. The CDR3 region is CASSLARSELFF. CDR3 sequence (DNA): TGTGCCAGCAGCTTAGCCCGGTCGGAGCTGTTTTTT.

This clone is a singleton in its sample. The chain employs TRBV11-2 and TRBJ1-1, with D possibly being TRBD1 (5 bases). The V gene lost 6 bases and the J gene lost 5 bases, with 19 bases spanning the gap. Germline CDR1 is SGHAT and CDR2 is FQNNGV. The CDR3 is made up of 15 amino acids. CDR3 sequence: CASRKTGATGTEAFF. The CDR3 coding sequence is TGTGCCAGCAGGAAAACCGGGGCCACGGGGACTGAAGCTTTCTTT.

The chain combines TRBV28 with TRBJ2-7, with 8 bases lining up with TRBD2. The trim removed 6 bases at V and 7 bases at J, leaving 5 bases unmatched. The CDR3 is 12 amino acids. Germline CDR1 and CDR2: MDHEN and SYDVKM. The CDR3 loop is CASSRTSREQYF. CDR3 sequence (DNA): TGTGCCAGCAGCAGGACTAGCCGGGAGCAGTACTTC.

This clone was recorded only once. V usage is TRBV5-1 and J usage is TRBJ1-4; no clear D gene. V dropped 4 bases and J dropped 4 bases, with 11 bases sitting between them. The CDR3 loop spans 14 amino acids. Germline V gene sequence: CDR1 SGHRS, CDR2 YFSETQ. The CDR3 here is CASSPAISNEKLFF. Written as DNA, the CDR3 is TGCGCCAGCAGCCCGGCTATAAGTAATGAAAAACTGTTTTTT.

The J gene is TRBJ2-7, the V gene TRBV28; 9 bases map to TRBD2. The CDR3 has 15 amino acids. The germline V gene encodes CDR1 MDHEN and CDR2 SYDVKM. With V trimmed by 3 bases and J by 6 bases, 9 bases remained unmatched. DNA of the CDR3: TGTGCCAGCAGTTTTATAGCGGGAGAATTTGGCGAGCAGTACTTC. Its translation is CASSFIAGEFGEQYF.

This rearrangement joins TRBV7-9 to TRBJ2-1; 9 bases map to TRBD2. The CDR3 spans 13 residues. CDR1 and CDR2 from the germline V gene are SEHNR and FQNEAQ (reference sequence). Here the CDR3 DNA reads TGTGCAGAGTCCGGGACTAGCATCGATGAGCAGTTCTTC. Protein product: CAESGTSIDEQFF.

The chain links TRBV18 to TRBJ1-6; D unclear. CDR1 and CDR2 (germline): KGHSH, LQKENI. V was cut by 3 bases and J by 7 bases, with 7 bases left in between. CDR3 size: 13 residues. CDR3 in amino acids: CASSPRANSPLHF. CDR3 bases: TGTGCCAGCTCACCGCGAGCCAATTCACCCCTCCACTTT.

As DNA, the CDR3 is TGTGTCAGAATCCCTTTACGAGCGCCTAGCACAGATACGCAGTATTTT. Its translation: CVRIPLRAPSTDTQYF. V is TRBV7-5 and J is TRBJ2-3; the table's D call TRBD2 went unverified against the DNA. TRBV7-5 has pseudogene status. CDR3 size: 16 residues.

The chain links TRBV18 to TRBJ2-5, with D possibly TRBD1 on 6 matching bases. The J call is in doubt because the DNA end fits TRBJ2-7 better. The CDR3 consists of 15 residues. Germline V gene sequence: CDR1 KGHSH, CDR2 LQKENI. CDR3: CASSPPITGRYEQYF. As DNA, the CDR3 is TGTGCCAGCTCACCACCTATCACAGGGCGATACGAGCAGTACTTC.